These 5 T cell receptor beta chains share one sample of origin, sequenced in a study of T cells in Graves' hyperthyroidism and ophthalmopathy. Researchers amplified the TCR beta CDR3 regions from RNA transcripts. A set of HTBI primers served as the primers for a first-round RT-PCR of the TCR CDR3. Each CDR3 protein is one row after TCRdb ran MiXCR on the multiplex PCR reads. The sample comprises about 200,000 distinct CDR3 sequences, around 17% of which are singletons, and around 48% rests with the top ten. The material sequenced was blood. The source of these receptors is a woman aged 45-65 years with Graves' hyperthyroidism.

The gene calls are TRBV18 and TRBJ2-4; D remains ambiguous. CDR3 length equals 15 residues. Germline loops: CDR1 KGHSH, CDR2 LQKENI. Trimming shortened V by 0 bases and J by 1 base, and 7 bases separated the two germline ends. CDR3 coding DNA: TGTGCCAGCTCACCACCAGGGAATGCCAAAAACATTCAGTACTTC. This sequence encodes CASSPPGNAKNIQYF. The complete variable domain, with remaining parts taken from reference TRBV18 and TRBJ2-4, reads NAGVMQNPRHLVRRRGQEARLRCSPMKGHSHVYWYRQLPEEGLKFMVYLQKENIIDESGMPKERFSAEFPKEGPSILRIQQVVRGDSAAYFCASSPPGNAKNIQYFGAGTRLSVL.

At least ten counts were recorded for this clonotype. The J gene is TRBJ2-7, the V gene TRBV6-1; tentatively, D is TRBD2 (6 bases). V lost 5 bases, J lost 1 base, and 9 bases lay in between. Per the germline V gene, CDR1 is MNHNS and CDR2 is SASEGT. The CDR3 runs 13 residues. The CDR3 is CASSFGGSYEQYF. As DNA, the CDR3 is TGTGCCAGCAGTTTTGGGGGGTCCTACGAGCAGTACTTC.

This clonotype was detected a few times. V is TRBV3-1 and J is TRBJ1-4; 7 bases match TRBD1. The CDR3 covers 14 residues. V lost 2 bases, J lost 8 bases, and 5 bases stayed unmatched. Per germline, CDR1 LGHDT and CDR2 YNNKEL (reference sequence). CDR3 bases: TGTGCCAGCAGCCAACGCAGGGGGTGGGAAAAACTGTTTTTT. Protein product: CASSQRRGWEKLFF.

This clonotype was detected ten times or more. The gene calls are TRBV14 and TRBJ2-5; 9 positions match TRBD2. The length of the CDR3 is 16 residues. CDR1 is SGHDN, CDR2 FVKESK, per germline. V gave up 4 bases and J gave up 1 base; unmatched junction bases: 7. In nucleotides, the CDR3 is TGTGCCAGCAGCCGACTCCCGACTAGCGGCCAAGAGACCCAGTACTTC. Translating gives CASSRLPTSGQETQYF.

As DNA, the CDR3 is TGTGCCAGCAGCCCGGTAGCGGGAGTGACAGATGAGCAGTTCTTC. This codes for CASSPVAGVTDEQFF. The chain joins TRBV7-3 to TRBJ2-1, with TRBD2 matching 9 bases. This CDR3 region has 15 residues. Germline V gene data show CDR1 as SGHTA and CDR2 as FQGTGA. J was trimmed by 8 bases and V by 5 bases; bases with no gene match: 10.